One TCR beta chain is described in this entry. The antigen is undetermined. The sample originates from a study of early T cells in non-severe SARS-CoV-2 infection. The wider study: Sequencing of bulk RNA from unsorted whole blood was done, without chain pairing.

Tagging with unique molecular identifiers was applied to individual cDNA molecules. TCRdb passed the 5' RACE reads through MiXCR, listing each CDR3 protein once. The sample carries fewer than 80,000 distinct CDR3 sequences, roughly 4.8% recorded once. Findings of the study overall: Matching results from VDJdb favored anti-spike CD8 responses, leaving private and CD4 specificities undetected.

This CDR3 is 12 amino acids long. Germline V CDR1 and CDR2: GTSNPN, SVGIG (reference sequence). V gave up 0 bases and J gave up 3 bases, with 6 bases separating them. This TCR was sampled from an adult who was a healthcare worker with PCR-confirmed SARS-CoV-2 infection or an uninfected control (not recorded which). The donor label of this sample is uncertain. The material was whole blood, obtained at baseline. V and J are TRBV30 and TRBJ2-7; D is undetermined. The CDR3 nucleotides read TGTGCCTGGAGTGTAAGCGTCTACGAGCAGTACTTC. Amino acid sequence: CAWSVSVYEQYF.